These 32 T cell receptor beta chains were sequenced from one sample in a study of cytotoxic CD8 clonotypes in ibrutinib-treated CLL. Assay used: immunoSEQ multiplex PCR; TCRdb lists only in-frame clones, some missing. The profile shows about 160,000 clones, roughly 86% of them singletons. The specimen comprised PBMCs, sampled after 12 months of ibrutinib treatment. The receptors stem from a human donor with chronic lymphocytic leukemia.

V usage is TRBV19 and J usage is TRBJ1-1, with 9 bases matching TRBD1. Germline V gene data show CDR1 as LNHDA and CDR2 as SQIVND (reference sequence). V shed 2 bases and J 0 bases; nucleotides not matched to a gene: 7. CDR3 size: 17 residues. The CDR3 reads CASSILRTGAMNTEAFF. CDR3 DNA sequence: TGTGCCAGTAGTATATTAAGGACAGGGGCGATGAACACTGAAGCTTTCTTT.

The chain combines TRBV28 with TRBJ2-3; 10 positions match TRBD1. Germline assignment: CDR1 MDHEN and CDR2 SYDVKM. This CDR3 is built from 14 residues. The V and J ends lost 6 bases and 5 bases, in that order; junction bases with no gene match: 5. Here the CDR3 reads CASRRTGGQDTQYF. DNA of the CDR3: TGTGCCAGCAGACGGACAGGGGGGCAAGATACGCAGTATTTT.

The V gene is TRBV9, the J gene TRBJ2-7; 9 bases match TRBD1. After removal of 0 bases from V and 8 bases from J, the junction contained 9 bases not matched to a gene. The CDR3 extends over 15 amino acids. Germline V gene sequence: CDR1 SGDLS, CDR2 YYNGEE. The CDR3 is CASSVGGQGYGQQYF. The CDR3, as DNA: TGTGCCAGCAGCGTAGGGGGACAGGGATACGGACAGCAGTACTTC.

The chain recombines TRBV18 with TRBJ1-5; D is unresolved. Germline V gives CDR1 KGHSH, CDR2 LQKENI. This CDR3 has 16 residues. V gave up 3 bases and J gave up 4 bases, with 16 bases separating them. The CDR3 DNA reads TGTGCCAGCTCACCTGGAGGTATTTCTACAAATCAGCCCCAGCATTTT. This translates into CASSPGGISTNQPQHF.

The rearrangement uses TRBV27 and TRBJ1-5; TRBD1 agrees at 9 bases. Germline CDR1 is MNHEY and CDR2 is SMNVEV (reference sequence). This CDR3 is built from 13 residues. V lost 6 bases, J lost 5 bases, and 2 bases stayed unmatched. The CDR3 sequence: CASSDRGDQPQHF. The CDR3 DNA is TGTGCCAGCAGCGACAGGGGGGATCAGCCCCAGCATTTT.

This chain links TRBV11-2 with TRBJ2-1; D may correspond to TRBD1 or TRBD2 (5 bases each). V lost 7 bases, J lost 1 base, and 11 bases lay in between. CDR1 and CDR2 (germline): SGHAT, FQNNGV. The CDR3 spans 14 residues. The CDR3 region is CASTEGLSYNEQFF. The CDR3 bases are TGTGCCAGCACCGAGGGGCTTTCCTACAATGAGCAGTTCTTC.

For the CDR3, the DNA is TGTGCCAGCAGCCAAGGAGTGTACCAAGAGACCCAGTACTTC. Translation gives CASSQGVYQETQYF. The chain joins TRBV14 to TRBJ2-5; D call uncertain. This CDR3 spans 14 amino acids. Germline V CDR1 and CDR2: SGHDN, FVKESK. V was trimmed by 1 base and J by 0 bases, leaving 6 bases between them.

The rearrangement joins TRBV4-2 to TRBJ1-5, with unresolved D. The germline V and J ends were trimmed by 5 bases and 0 bases, with 14 bases remaining between them. The germline V gene has CDR1 LGHNA and CDR2 YNFKEQ. The CDR3 runs to 16 residues. The CDR3 nucleotides are TGTGCCAGCAGCGCCCAAGTAGGTTATAGCAATCAGCCCCAGCATTTT. This gives the protein CASSAQVGYSNQPQHF.

The J gene is TRBJ2-7, the V gene TRBV27; D may be TRBD1 or TRBD2 (5 bases each). Germline values: CDR1 MNHEY, CDR2 SMNVEV (reference sequence). V dropped 4 bases and J dropped 3 bases, with 16 bases sitting between them. This CDR3 has 15 amino acids. The CDR3 nucleotides are TGTGCCAGCAGTTCGGGACCGACGGATCGCTACGAGCAGTACTTC. Its translation: CASSSGPTDRYEQYF.

The chain couples TRBV6-4 to TRBJ2-5, with a possible D match to TRBD1 (5 bases). The CDR3 is 11 amino acids. Germline V gene data show CDR1 as MRHNA and CDR2 as SNTAGT. Between the trimmed V and J ends, which lost 10 bases and 4 bases, there was a span of 10 bases. The CDR3 DNA follows: TGTGCCACCAGGGCCGGAGAGACCCAGTACTTC. Amino acid sequence: CATRAGETQYF.

This sequence joins TRBV4-3 and TRBJ2-2, with D possibly matching TRBD2 (6 bases). Germline CDR1 and CDR2: LGHNA and YSLEER. This CDR3 spans 17 amino acids. V gave up 2 bases and J gave up 2 bases, with 15 bases separating them. CDR3: CASSQTGTYLNTGELFF. Here the CDR3 DNA reads TGCGCCAGCAGCCAAACCGGGACTTACCTAAACACCGGGGAGCTGTTTTTT.

The table lists this clone with a few counts. This chain uses TRBV4-3 with TRBJ2-1; TRBD2 aligns across 12 bases. V lost 3 bases to trimming and J lost 9 bases; unmatched junction nucleotides: 9. Per germline, CDR1 LGHNA and CDR2 YSLEER. The CDR3 consists of 16 residues. The CDR3 DNA reads TGCGCCAGCAGCCAGAGACTAGCGGGAGATCATTGTGAGCAGTTCTTC. This translates into CASSQRLAGDHCEQFF.

This chain joins TRBV28 and TRBJ2-6; D is ambiguous. Deletions cut 6 bases from V and 2 bases from J, with 8 bases between. The CDR3 has 14 residues. Germline CDR1 and CDR2: MDHEN and SYDVKM. CDR3 amino acids: CASSPQAGANVLTF. The DNA for the CDR3 is TGTGCCAGCAGCCCCCAGGCTGGGGCCAACGTCCTGACTTTC.

The chain employs TRBV5-6 and TRBJ2-7, with 7 bases lining up with TRBD1. J was trimmed by 3 bases and V by 4 bases; bases with no gene match: 10. The length of the CDR3 is 15 residues. CDR1 and CDR2 (germline): SGHDT, YYEEEE. CDR3 sequence: CASSPIDRVIYEQYF. In DNA form, the CDR3 reads TGTGCCAGCAGCCCTATTGACAGGGTGATCTACGAGCAGTACTTC.

V is TRBV5-8 and J is TRBJ1-2; D call uncertain. The CDR3 has 13 amino acids. The V end lost 0 bases, the J end lost 8 bases, and 11 bases lay between the germline ends. Germline lookup yields CDR1 SGHTS and CDR2 YDEGEE. CDR3 sequence reads: CASSLVGLGGYTF. The CDR3 DNA sequence: TGTGCCAGCAGCTTGGTAGGGTTGGGAGGCTACACCTTC.

This clone was seen a single time. The V call is TRBV7-9, the J call TRBJ1-1, with a weak D call TRBD1 (5 bases). V gave up 6 bases and J gave up 1 base, with 12 bases separating them. The CDR3 extends over 14 amino acids. Looked up from germline, CDR1 is SEHNR and CDR2 is FQNEAQ (reference sequence). The CDR3 region is CASRTRGRNTEAFF. The CDR3 DNA reads TGTGCCAGCAGGACCCGGGGACGGAACACTGAAGCTTTCTTT.

This chain joins TRBV4-3 and TRBJ2-3; 10 positions agree with TRBD2. The CDR3 loop spans 19 amino acids. V lost 0 bases to trimming and J lost 1 base; unmatched junction nucleotides: 10. Per the germline V gene, CDR1 is LGHNA and CDR2 is YSLEER. CDR3 nucleotide sequence: TGCGCCAGCAGCCAAGAGTATCAGGGCGGACTAGCGGGCACAGATACGCAGTATTTT. Its protein product is CASSQEYQGGLAGTDTQYF.

J is TRBJ2-5 and V is TRBV9, with 9 bases aligning to TRBD1. The CDR3 loop spans 16 amino acids. Germline V gene data show CDR1 as SGDLS and CDR2 as YYNGEE. Trimming at V came to 4 bases and at J to 5 bases, leaving 12 bases not matched to a gene. The CDR3 region is CASSYSGDRVTETQYF. In DNA, the CDR3 is TGTGCCAGCAGCTATTCAGGGGACAGGGTTACGGAGACCCAGTACTTC.

The chain carries TRBV2 and TRBJ2-1; the match to TRBD2 covers 9 bases. V trimming: 2 bases; J trimming: 3 bases; junction bases outside the gene matches: 5. Germline assignment: CDR1 SNHLY and CDR2 FYNNEI. The CDR3 contains 16 residues. CDR3 nucleotide sequence: TGTGCCAGCAGTGAAATGAGACTAGCGGTCTACAATGAGCAGTTCTTC. It codes for CASSEMRLAVYNEQFF.

This sequence joins TRBV15 and TRBJ2-5; D is unresolved. The CDR3 has 15 residues. Trimming left V 0 bases short and J 6 bases short, with 14 bases between. Per germline, CDR1 LNHNV and CDR2 YYDKDF (reference sequence). In DNA form, the CDR3 reads TGTGCCACCAGCAGAGATCGATTCAGTGTGCAGACCCAGTACTTC. The encoded protein is CATSRDRFSVQTQYF. Together with reference TRBV15 and TRBJ2-5, the CDR3 gives the full variable domain: DAMVIQNPRYQVTQFGKPVTLSCSQTLNHNVMYWYQQKSSQAPKLLFHYYDKDFNNEADTPDNFQSRRPNTSFCFLDIRSPGLGDTAMYLCATSRDRFSVQTQYFGPGTRLLVL.

This clone was counted only a few times. This chain connects TRBV6-6 to TRBJ1-5; 7 bases line up with TRBD1. The CDR3 sequence is 13 residues long. V was pared by 7 bases and J by 7 bases, with 7 bases of the junction left unmatched. The germline CDR1 and CDR2 sequences are MNHNY and SVGAGI (reference sequence). The CDR3 DNA reads as TGTGCCAGCAAGGGGGCCACAAGGCAGCCCCAGCATTTT. Protein product: CASKGATRQPQHF.

J is TRBJ2-3 and V is TRBV5-1; unclear D gene. Germline values: CDR1 SGHRS, CDR2 YFSETQ. The CDR3 runs 12 residues. V lost 0 bases, J lost 4 bases, and 3 bases lay in between. The CDR3 nucleotides read TGCGCCAGCAGCTTGGCTGCAGATACGCAGTATTTT. This encodes CASSLAADTQYF.

The chain links TRBV6-6 to TRBJ1-1; D remains unclear. From germline, CDR1 is MNHNY and CDR2 SVGAGI (reference sequence). CDR3 length equals 13 residues. Trimming removed 4 bases at V and 1 base at J, with 7 bases between. The CDR3 nucleotides read TGTGCCAGCAGTTTTACAGAGAACACTGAAGCTTTCTTT. Protein sequence: CASSFTENTEAFF.

V gene TRBV4-2 combines with J gene TRBJ2-7; D uncertain. Trimming took 3 bases from V and 2 from J, leaving 17 bases between them. The CDR3 spans 16 residues. Germline V gene data show CDR1 as LGHNA and CDR2 as YNFKEQ. The CDR3 DNA reads as TGTGCCAGCAGCCAGCCACCGGATCCGGCCCCCTACGAGCAGTACTTC. Residues: CASSQPPDPAPYEQYF.

This clone turned up a few times. The V gene is TRBV6-1, the J gene TRBJ2-7; TRBD2 matches 7 bases. Per germline, CDR1 MNHNS and CDR2 SASEGT. The CDR3 extends over 13 amino acids. V dropped 5 bases and J dropped 5; count of bases not matched to a gene: 6. As DNA, the CDR3 is TGTGCCAGCAGTCTCCGTCGGGGGGACGAGCAGTACTTC. It codes for CASSLRRGDEQYF.

V gene TRBV12-5 combines with J gene TRBJ2-3; D is unclear. Trimming removed 5 bases at V and 0 bases at J, with 9 bases between. The CDR3 loop spans 14 amino acids. CDR1 is LGHNT and CDR2 is FRNRAP in the germline V gene. In DNA form, the CDR3 reads TGTGCTAGTGGTGCGAGCAGAAGCACAGATACGCAGTATTTT. This gives the protein CASGASRSTDTQYF.

The chain recombines TRBV18 with TRBJ2-2, with a possible D match to TRBD2 (5 bases). Trimming took 0 bases from V and 4 from J, leaving 6 bases between them. The CDR3 is made up of 14 amino acids. CDR1 is KGHSH and CDR2 is LQKENI in the germline V gene. The CDR3 bases are TGTGCCAGCTCACCACCGGCGGGCACCGGGGAGCTGTTTTTT. Translating it yields CASSPPAGTGELFF. Full variable domain (rest looked up from reference TRBV18 and TRBJ2-2): NAGVMQNPRHLVRRRGQEARLRCSPMKGHSHVYWYRQLPEEGLKFMVYLQKENIIDESGMPKERFSAEFPKEGPSILRIQQVVRGDSAAYFCASSPPAGTGELFFGEGSRLTVL.

The chain combines TRBV29-1 with TRBJ2-1; 14 bases are shared with TRBD2. V lost 4 bases, J lost 10 bases, and 3 bases stayed unmatched. This CDR3 spans 13 amino acids. The germline gives CDR1 SQVTM, CDR2 ANQGSEA. The CDR3 reads CSVATSGRGEQFF. DNA for the CDR3: TGCAGCGTTGCGACTAGCGGGAGGGGCGAGCAGTTCTTC.

The chain employs TRBV11-3 and TRBJ2-1, with TRBD2 matching over 7 bases. The CDR3 runs to 12 residues. Germline V gene lookup returns CDR1 SGHNT and CDR2 YENEEA. The trim removed 5 bases at V and 9 bases at J, leaving 4 bases unmatched. The CDR3 region has the DNA TGTGCCAGCAGCCCAGGGAGGGGTGAGCAGTTCTTC. Residues: CASSPGRGEQFF.

This sequence joins TRBV18 and TRBJ2-7; 11 nucleotides align to TRBD2. CDR1 is KGHSH and CDR2 is LQKENI in the germline V gene. Trimming at V came to 3 bases and at J to 5 bases, leaving 6 bases not matched to a gene. CDR3 length equals 15 residues. The CDR3 DNA reads as TGTGCCAGCTCACCTTCCGGGACTAGCGGCCACGAGCAGTACTTC. Its translation: CASSPSGTSGHEQYF. Supplemented by reference TRBV18 and TRBJ2-7, the full variable domain reads NAGVMQNPRHLVRRRGQEARLRCSPMKGHSHVYWYRQLPEEGLKFMVYLQKENIIDESGMPKERFSAEFPKEGPSILRIQQVVRGDSAAYFCASSPSGTSGHEQYFGPGTRLTVT.

The rearrangement links TRBV6-5 to TRBJ2-5, with D hard to call. This CDR3 region has 10 residues. Germline lookup yields CDR1 MNHEY and CDR2 SVGAGI. V lost 9 bases to trimming and J lost 1 base, with 3 bases between them. CDR3 residues: CARAQETQYF. In DNA, the CDR3 is TGTGCCAGGGCCCAAGAGACCCAGTACTTC.

J is TRBJ1-2 and V is TRBV19; unclear D gene. This CDR3 spans 15 amino acids. Germline CDR1 reads LNHDA; CDR2 reads SQIVND (reference sequence). Trimming took 6 bases from V and 5 from J, leaving 19 bases between them. CDR3 sequence: CASSRHLSLEYGYTF. For the CDR3, the DNA is TGTGCCAGTAGCCGTCACCTTTCTCTCGAATATGGCTACACCTTC. Combining the CDR3 with reference TRBV19 and TRBJ1-2 gives the whole variable domain DGGITQSPKYLFRKEGQNVTLSCEQNLNHDAMYWYRQDPGQGLRLIYYSQIVNDFQKGDIAEGYSVSREKKESFPLTVTSAQKNPTAFYLCASSRHLSLEYGYTFGSGTRLTVV.